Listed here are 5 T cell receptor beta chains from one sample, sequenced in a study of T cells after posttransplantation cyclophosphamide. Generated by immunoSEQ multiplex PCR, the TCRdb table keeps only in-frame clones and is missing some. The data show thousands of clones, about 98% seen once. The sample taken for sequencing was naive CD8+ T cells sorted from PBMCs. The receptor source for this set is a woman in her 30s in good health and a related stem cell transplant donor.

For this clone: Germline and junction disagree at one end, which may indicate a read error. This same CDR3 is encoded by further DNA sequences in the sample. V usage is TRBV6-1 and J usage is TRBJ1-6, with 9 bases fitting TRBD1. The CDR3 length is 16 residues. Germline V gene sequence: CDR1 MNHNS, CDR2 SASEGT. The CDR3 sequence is CASSENKGQGNSPLHF. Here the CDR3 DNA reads TGTGCCAGCAGTGAGAATAAGGGACAGGGAAATTCCCCCCTCCACTTT.

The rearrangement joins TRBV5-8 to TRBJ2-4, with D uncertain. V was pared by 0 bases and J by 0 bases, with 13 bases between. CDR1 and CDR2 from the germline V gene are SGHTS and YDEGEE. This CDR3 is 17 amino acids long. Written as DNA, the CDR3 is TGTGCCAGCAGCTTGGTATCGATGAACATAGCCAAAAACATTCAGTACTTC. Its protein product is CASSLVSMNIAKNIQYF.

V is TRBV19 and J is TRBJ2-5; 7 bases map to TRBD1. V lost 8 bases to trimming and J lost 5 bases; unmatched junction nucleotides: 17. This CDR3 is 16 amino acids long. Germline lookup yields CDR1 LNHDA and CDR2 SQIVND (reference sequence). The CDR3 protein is CASSPEHRGFRETQYF. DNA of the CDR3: TGTGCCAGTTCTCCCGAACACAGGGGATTCCGGGAGACCCAGTACTTC.

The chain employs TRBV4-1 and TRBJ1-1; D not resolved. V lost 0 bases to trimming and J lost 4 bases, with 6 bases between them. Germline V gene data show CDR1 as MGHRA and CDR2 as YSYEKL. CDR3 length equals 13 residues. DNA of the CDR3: TGCGCCAGCAGCCAAGACCGGGGCACTGAAGCTTTCTTT. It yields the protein CASSQDRGTEAFF.

The CDR3 DNA reads as TGCAGCGTCACCGGGACTACCATCTACGAGCAGTACTTC. Translating it yields CSVTGTTIYEQYF. The chain carries TRBV29-1 and TRBJ2-7; 7 nucleotides match TRBD2. V dropped 6 bases and J dropped 3; count of bases not matched to a gene: 8. CDR1 is SQVTM, CDR2 ANQGSEA, per germline. The CDR3 is 13 residues long.